The 30 T cell receptor beta chains below were found in one sample sequenced in a study of Ad26.COV2.S vaccination and SARS-CoV-2 variants. Only in-frame clones appear in the TCRdb table, and some are missing; sequencing was by immunoSEQ multiplex PCR. Among roughly 350,000 clones listed, around 89% were seen once. The treatment is: some 20 received Ad26.COV2.S at low or high dose, single or two shots; five or six received placebo; per-sample allocation not given. All samples were drawn on day 63, counting from the first vaccine or placebo injection. This specimen consisted of peripheral blood, obtained in a trial of Ad26.COV2.S vaccine versus placebo. Source of these receptors: a person between 18 and 60 years old who received the Ad26.COV2.S COVID-19 vaccine or a placebo.

This rearrangement joins TRBV7-2 to TRBJ2-2, with TRBD1 as a possible D gene (6 bases). V gave up 5 bases and J gave up 5 bases, with 6 bases separating them. The germline CDR1 and CDR2 sequences are SGHTA and FQGNSA. CDR3 size: 12 residues. The CDR3, as DNA: TGTGCCAGCAGCACAGGGACCGGGGAGCTGTTTTTT. This codes for CASSTGTGELFF.

The chain uses TRBV19 and TRBJ1-4; D gene uncertain. The V end lost 3 bases, the J end lost 3 bases, and 8 bases lay between the germline ends. Germline V gives CDR1 LNHDA, CDR2 SQIVND (reference sequence). There are 14 residues in the CDR3. CDR3 DNA: TGTGCCAGTAGTATCGGGCCACCTAATGAAAAACTGTTTTTT. Translating it yields CASSIGPPNEKLFF.

This clone was recorded a few times. The identical CDR3 is also encoded by other nucleotide sequences in the sample. The J gene is TRBJ1-1, the V gene TRBV2, with a tentative D call TRBD1 (6 bases). Germline lookup yields CDR1 SNHLY and CDR2 FYNNEI. The length of the CDR3 is 13 residues. V was shortened by 6 bases and J by 1 base, with 9 bases between the two germline ends. Here the CDR3 DNA reads TGTGCCAGCAGCGGACAGACGAACACTGAAGCTTTCTTT. Its translation is CASSGQTNTEAFF.

This chain joins TRBV7-2 and TRBJ1-2; 8 nucleotides agree with TRBD1. This CDR3 has 16 residues. The ends lost 1 base at V and 4 bases at J; junction bases unmatched: 8. Per the germline V gene, CDR1 is SGHTA and CDR2 is FQGNSA. The CDR3 loop is CASSLVSGQEFYGYTF. The CDR3 DNA follows: TGTGCCAGCAGCTTAGTTTCGGGACAGGAGTTCTATGGCTACACCTTC.

This clone has just one count. The CDR3 is CASTSDSYQPQHF. DNA of the CDR3: TGTGCCAGTACCTCGGACAGCTATCAGCCCCAGCATTTT. This chain joins TRBV28 and TRBJ1-5; D perhaps matches TRBD1 (6 bases). CDR1 is MDHEN, CDR2 SYDVKM, per germline. The length of the CDR3 is 13 residues. V lost 9 bases and J lost 5, with 14 bases in between.

In its sample, this clone was seen once. Other nucleotide sequences in the sample specify the same CDR3. V usage is TRBV5-6 and J usage is TRBJ2-7; TRBD2 matches 9 bases. Germline assignment: CDR1 SGHDT and CDR2 YYEEEE. V was clipped by 4 bases and J by 3 bases; unmatched bases: 5. The CDR3 covers 14 residues. The CDR3, as DNA: TGTGCCAGCAGCCGTGGACTAGCGATCTACGAGCAGTACTTC. As protein: CASSRGLAIYEQYF.

Comment on this clone: The identical CDR3 is also encoded by other nucleotide sequences in the sample. The V and J genes are TRBV10-2 and TRBJ2-1; 9 bases fit TRBD1. J lost 5 bases, V lost 6 bases, and 5 bases had no gene match. CDR3 size: 14 residues. The germline V gene encodes CDR1 WSHSY and CDR2 SAAADI. The CDR3 DNA follows: TGCGCCAGCAGGGGGGGACAGGGAAACAATGAGCAGTTCTTC. This translates into CASRGGQGNNEQFF.

The chain is built from TRBV7-2 and TRBJ2-7, with TRBD1 matching over 9 bases. The ends lost 11 bases at V and 4 bases at J; junction bases unmatched: 6. This CDR3 has 12 residues. In germline, CDR1 is SGHTA, CDR2 FQGNSA. The CDR3, as DNA: TGTGCCCCGGGACAGGGTAAGTACGAGCAGTACTTC. Translating gives CAPGQGKYEQYF.

The chain recombines TRBV5-1 with TRBJ2-1, with TRBD1 matching 7 bases. Germline V gene sequence: CDR1 SGHRS, CDR2 YFSETQ. This CDR3 is 16 amino acids long. V lost 2 bases, J lost 2 bases, and 7 bases stayed unmatched. This CDR3 reads CASSFAGTVTYNEQFF. In DNA, the CDR3 is TGCGCCAGCAGCTTCGCCGGGACAGTAACCTACAATGAGCAGTTCTTC.

The chain employs TRBV19 and TRBJ2-1, with 9 bases lining up with TRBD1. The junction had 15 bases not matched to a gene; V was cut back by 4 bases and J by 8 bases. Germline CDR1 LNHDA, CDR2 SQIVND (reference sequence). The CDR3 covers 17 residues. CDR3 amino acids: CASSTEMLGTGSDEQFF. As DNA, the CDR3 is TGTGCCAGTAGTACGGAAATGTTAGGGACAGGGAGCGATGAGCAGTTCTTC.

The chain is built from TRBV2 and TRBJ1-4, with D maybe TRBD1 (5 bases). This CDR3 contains 14 residues. V lost 6 bases to trimming and J lost 15 bases, with 23 bases between them. Germline V lookup: CDR1 SNHLY, CDR2 FYNNEI. DNA of the CDR3: TGTGCCAGCAGAACAATCTCGACAGAGGGAAATGTGTTTTTT. Protein: CASRTISTEGNVFF.

The gene calls are TRBV18 and TRBJ2-3; D may be TRBD2 (7 bases). Deletions cut 2 bases from V and 3 bases from J, with 12 bases between. Looked up from germline, CDR1 is KGHSH and CDR2 is LQKENI. This CDR3 contains 15 residues. This chain's CDR3 is CASSPGGGRTDTQYF. The DNA for the CDR3 is TGTGCCAGCTCACCAGGGGGGGGCCGGACAGATACGCAGTATTTT.

This clone was observed once. The rearrangement uses TRBV24-1 and TRBJ2-3; possibly TRBD1 for D (6 bases). Germline CDR1 reads KGHDR; CDR2 reads SFDVKD. The CDR3 length is 14 residues. Deletions cut 5 bases from V and 5 bases from J, with 13 bases between. The CDR3 DNA reads TGTGCCACCAGTGTGGGTAGGGGGAGAGATACGCAGTATTTT. This translates into CATSVGRGRDTQYF.

The J gene is TRBJ2-7, the V gene TRBV25-1; 10 bases map to TRBD1. The CDR3 is made up of 16 amino acids. J gave up 0 bases and V 3 bases, and 5 bases lay outside the gene matches. CDR1 and CDR2 from the germline V gene are MGHDK and SYGVNS. In DNA form, the CDR3 reads TGTGCCAGCAGTGATGCCCGGGACAGGGGCTCCTACGAGCAGTACTTC. Residues: CASSDARDRGSYEQYF.

The chain joins TRBV7-8 to TRBJ2-5; D gene unclear. The CDR3 loop spans 13 amino acids. Germline CDR1 and CDR2: SGHVS and FQNEAQ. Trimming took off 0 bases at V and 4 bases at J, with 6 bases between the two ends. The CDR3: CASSLAGLETQYF. As DNA, the CDR3 is TGTGCCAGCAGCTTAGCGGGGTTAGAGACCCAGTACTTC.

CDR3 residues: CASSWQGGLEKLFF. The CDR3, as DNA: TGCGCCAGCAGCTGGCAGGGCGGGCTTGAAAAACTGTTTTTT. This rearrangement joins TRBV5-1 to TRBJ1-4; the D gene is possibly TRBD1 (5 bases). From germline, CDR1 is SGHRS and CDR2 YFSETQ. This CDR3 has 14 amino acids. The ends were cut back, 3 bases at V and 7 bases at J, with 13 bases in the middle.

The J gene is TRBJ2-6, the V gene TRBV6-5; D unresolved. V lost 7 bases and J lost 0, with 7 bases in between. From germline, CDR1 is MNHEY and CDR2 SVGAGI. The CDR3 runs 14 residues. CDR3 DNA: TGTGCCAGCATTTCGCACTCTGGGGCCAACGTCCTGACTTTC. It yields the protein CASISHSGANVLTF.

This clone rates as medium-sized (0.01 to 0.1%). V usage is TRBV2 and J usage is TRBJ1-5, with 9 bases aligning to TRBD1. CDR1 and CDR2 from the germline V gene are SNHLY and FYNNEI. The CDR3 has 15 amino acids. V gave up 5 bases and J gave up 3 bases; unmatched junction bases: 5. CDR3 region: CASSFTGGVNQPQHF. The DNA for the CDR3 is TGTGCCAGCAGTTTTACAGGGGGCGTCAATCAGCCCCAGCATTTT.

The CDR3 DNA sequence: TGCGCCAGCAGCCGGTTACTAGCGGGGGAGGGTTATGAGCAGTTCTTC. Amino acids: CASSRLLAGEGYEQFF. The gene calls are TRBV4-3 and TRBJ2-1; TRBD2 matches 11 bases. V trimming: 4 bases; J trimming: 8 bases; junction bases outside the gene matches: 10. The CDR3 covers 16 residues. CDR1 and CDR2 (germline): LGHNA, YSLEER.

The chain couples TRBV5-8 to TRBJ1-5; 10 bases fit TRBD1. The CDR3 spans 17 residues. CDR1 SGHTS and CDR2 YDEGEE come from the germline V gene. Losses at the gene ends were 4 bases for V and 6 bases for J; bases not matched to a gene: 13. The CDR3 region is CASSPGQGLALIQPQHF. In DNA form, the CDR3 reads TGTGCCAGCAGCCCGGGACAGGGGTTAGCCTTAATTCAGCCCCAGCATTTT.

This chain joins TRBV5-5 and TRBJ2-7; 12 bases match TRBD2. The CDR3 contains 16 residues. Germline V CDR1 and CDR2: SGHKS, YYEKEE (reference sequence). V lost 0 bases and J lost 2; bases outside the gene matches: 3. DNA for the CDR3: TGTGCCAGCAGCTTGGGACTAGCGGGGGTGACCTACGAGCAGTACTTC. Translated: CASSLGLAGVTYEQYF. Using reference TRBV5-5 and TRBJ2-7 for the parts outside the CDR3, the full variable domain is DAGVTQSPTHLIKTRGQQVTLRCSPISGHKSVSWYQQVLGQGPQFIFQYYEKEERGRGNFPDRFSARQFPNYSSELNVNALLLGDSALYLCASSLGLAGVTYEQYFGPGTRLTVT.

This clone has just one count. V usage is TRBV7-9 and J usage is TRBJ2-1; D remains ambiguous. The ends were cut back, 6 bases at V and 5 bases at J, with 11 bases in the middle. Looked up from germline, CDR1 is SEHNR and CDR2 is FQNEAQ (reference sequence). This CDR3 spans 13 amino acids. CDR3 amino acids: CASSLTVDNEQFF. The CDR3 DNA reads as TGTGCCAGCAGTTTAACAGTTGACAATGAGCAGTTCTTC.

The chain carries TRBV4-1 and TRBJ2-1; TRBD2 might be the D (5 bases). Trimming shortened V by 3 bases and J by 0 bases, and 15 bases separated the two germline ends. The CDR3 length is 17 residues. Germline V gene lookup returns CDR1 MGHRA and CDR2 YSYEKL. The CDR3 reads CASSQARTGSSYNEQFF. In DNA form, the CDR3 reads TGCGCCAGCAGCCAGGCCCGGACGGGGAGCTCCTACAATGAGCAGTTCTTC.

V and J are TRBV7-6 and TRBJ2-6, with TRBD1 as a possible D gene (5 bases). Per germline, CDR1 SGHVS and CDR2 FNYEAQ. Trimming pared 5 bases from V and 4 bases from J, leaving 12 bases between. The CDR3 is 15 amino acids. This chain's CDR3 is CASSGRVWGANVLTF. The CDR3 DNA sequence: TGTGCCAGCAGCGGCAGGGTGTGGGGGGCCAACGTCCTGACTTTC. Together with reference TRBV7-6 and TRBJ2-6, the CDR3 gives the full variable domain: GAGVSQSPRYKVTKRGQDVALRCDPISGHVSLYWYRQALGQGPEFLTYFNYEAQQDKSGLPNDRFSAERPEGSISTLTIQRTEQRDSAMYRCASSGRVWGANVLTFGAGSRLTVL.

This sequence joins TRBV12-3 or TRBV12-4 and TRBJ2-4; D gene unclear. Between the trimmed V and J ends, which lost 7 bases and 0 bases, there was a span of 7 bases. The CDR3 sequence is 13 residues long. The CDR3 DNA follows: TGTGCCAGCACCCCCCTAGCCAAAAACATTCAGTACTTC. This translates into CASTPLAKNIQYF.

This clone was recorded a few times. The rearrangement uses TRBV3-1 (or the pseudogene TRBV3-2) and TRBJ1-4; weak D call: TRBD1 (6 bases). The V gene lost 4 bases and the J gene lost 3 bases, with 12 bases spanning the gap. Germline values: CDR1 LGHDT, CDR2 YNNKEL (reference sequence). This CDR3 is 15 amino acids long. The DNA of the CDR3 is TGTGCCAGCAGCCGACAGACAGGCCCTAATGAAAAACTGTTTTTT. It codes for CASSRQTGPNEKLFF.

This clone was observed a few times. DNA for the CDR3: TGTGCCAGCAGCTTAGGTCATGAGGGCAATGAGCAGTTCTTC. This codes for CASSLGHEGNEQFF. This chain links TRBV11-2 with TRBJ2-1; perhaps TRBD2 as D (5 bases). Germline CDR1 is SGHAT and CDR2 is FQNNGV. V was clipped by 1 base and J by 6 bases, with 10 bases between them. CDR3 size: 14 residues.

The V gene is TRBV6-2 or TRBV6-3, the J gene TRBJ2-2; D remains unclear. The germline V gene encodes CDR1 MNHEY and CDR2 SVGEGT. Trimming shortened V by 4 bases and J by 4 bases, and 7 bases separated the two germline ends. The CDR3 is 13 residues long. The CDR3, as DNA: TGTGCCAGCAGTTCCAGAGCCACCGGGGAGCTGTTTTTT. Its translation: CASSSRATGELFF.

This chain connects TRBV7-2 to TRBJ1-3, with D possibly TRBD1 on 5 matching bases. This CDR3 spans 14 amino acids. The V end was cut by 8 bases, the J end by 0 bases, with 11 bases between. CDR1 and CDR2 from the germline V gene are SGHTA and FQGNSA. CDR3 amino acids: CASGRDLSGNTIYF. In DNA form, the CDR3 reads TGTGCCAGCGGGAGGGACCTCTCTGGAAACACCATATATTTT. The entire variable domain, with the rest obtained from reference TRBV7-2 and TRBJ1-3, is as follows: GAGVSQSPSNKVTEKGKDVELRCDPISGHTALYWYRQSLGQGLEFLIYFQGNSAPDKSGLPSDRFSAERTGGSVSTLTIQRTQQEDSAVYLCASGRDLSGNTIYFGEGSWLTVV.

V and J are TRBV30 and TRBJ2-1, with D possibly TRBD2 on 5 matching bases. V was pared by 4 bases and J by 2 bases, with 15 bases between. CDR3 size: 15 residues. Per the germline V gene, CDR1 is GTSNPN and CDR2 is SVGIG (reference sequence). The DNA of the CDR3 is TGTGCCTGGAAATTATCCAGCGGAGCCTACAATGAGCAGTTCTTC. Translation gives CAWKLSSGAYNEQFF.